The 6 T cell receptor beta chains given below trace back to one sample, sequenced in a study of metastatic and nonmetastatic thyroid tumors. With MiXCR, TCRdb called clones anew from the PCR reads. The sample has roughly 50,000 clones; approximately 24% are singletons. Ahead of thyroid surgery, no patient had received treatment of any kind. Sequencing was carried out using blood. Source of these receptors: a male donor with papillary thyroid cancer or a benign thyroid nodule (not recorded which). Some clones in this sample may be carry-over from other donors' samples.

This clone appeared a few times. Here the CDR3 omits its conserved ending phenylalanine or tryptophan, so a read error is the likely source. This chain links TRBV27 with TRBJ1-1, with TRBD1 as a possible D gene (5 bases). The CDR3 is 15 residues long. The V and J ends lost 3 bases and 4 bases respectively, with 15 bases between them. The germline V gene encodes CDR1 MNHEY and CDR2 SMNVEV (reference sequence). CDR3 in DNA: TGTGCCAGCAGTTTCAGGGAGGCGGTAGGCACTGAAGCTTTCTCT. Translation: CASSFREAVGTEAFS.

Concerning this clone itself: This CDR3 fails to terminate in the conserved phenylalanine or tryptophan, so it likely reflects a read error. The DNA is left out, because the CDR3 cannot be placed on it with certainty; the CDR3 is given as TCRdb lists it. The chain employs TRBV20-1 and TRBJ2-5; the table's TRBD1 call for D was not verified on the DNA. The CDR3 length is 8 residues, termini included. CDR1 is DFQATT, CDR2 SNEGSKA, per germline (reference sequence). The CDR3 is CSARVLGT.

Many counts were recorded for this clone. This chain uses TRBV30 with TRBJ1-2; a weak D match, TRBD1 (6 bases). The germline V gene has CDR1 GTSNPN and CDR2 SVGIG (reference sequence). The CDR3 covers 17 residues. The germline V and J ends were trimmed by 2 bases and 1 base, with 20 bases remaining between them. The CDR3 is CAWSPRPDRRLNYGYTF. CDR3 in DNA: TGTGCCTGGAGTCCCAGGCCGGACAGACGACTTAACTATGGCTACACCTTC.

Many counts were recorded for this clone. V is TRBV10-1 and J is TRBJ2-4; D is uncertain. The V end was cut by 6 bases, the J end by 0 bases, with 3 bases between. Germline V gene data show CDR1 as WNHNN and CDR2 as SYGVQD (reference sequence). This CDR3 has 12 amino acids. The chain's CDR3 is CASRTAKNIQYF. CDR3 in DNA: TGCGCCAGCAGGACAGCCAAAAACATTCAGTACTTC.

The table lists this clone with a few counts. V and J are TRBV20-1 and TRBJ2-7, with TRBD2 matching over 8 bases. This CDR3 has 13 residues. With 5 bases clipped from V and 2 bases from J, the junction kept 5 bases outside the gene matches. Germline lookup yields CDR1 DFQATT and CDR2 SNEGSKA (reference sequence). This CDR3 reads CSAPPTSAYEQYF. The DNA for the CDR3 is TGCAGTGCTCCTCCGACTAGCGCCTACGAGCAGTACTTC.

This clone was observed at least ten times. The gene calls are TRBV6-6 and TRBJ2-2; 8 bases align to TRBD1. In germline, CDR1 is MNHNY, CDR2 SVGAGI (reference sequence). With V trimmed by 7 bases and J by 1 base, 17 bases remained unmatched. This CDR3 is built from 19 residues. In DNA form, the CDR3 reads TGTGCCAGCATCCACAGGGGGTATGGGACATTAAAGAACACCGGGGAGCTGTTTTTT. This encodes CASIHRGYGTLKNTGELFF.